Listed below are T cell receptor beta chains from one sample, sequenced in a study of identical twins. Each CDR3 protein is one row after TCRdb ran MiXCR on the 5' RACE reads. The data contain 600,000 to 850,000 distinct CDR3 sequences, about 18% of them seen just once; the ten biggest clones take up roughly 13%. This same sample was also taken into another study, of T cells expressing NK-cell markers.

Sequencing input: PBMCs. Receptors originate from a woman aged 18-30 years in good health. Both conserved end residues are part of each CDR3. Each record gives: D gene, clone size, J gene, V gene, CDR3 protein, CDR3 DNA. The D gene is left open where the match is weak. A row's size may be missing; if present it is once, few, many or a size class.

-,few,TRBJ2-1,TRBV9,CASSVETTSGNEQFF,TGTGCCAGCAGCGTAGAGACTACCTCGGGGAATGAGCAGTTCTTC
-,many,TRBJ1-1,TRBV12-3/TRBV12-4,CASSSWGEAFF,TGTGCCAGCAGTTCATGGGGCGAAGCTTTCTTT
-,-,TRBJ2-6,TRBV5-6,CASSLARGANVLTF,TGTGCCAGCAGCTTGGCGAGAGGGGCCAACGTCCTGACTTTC
-,few,TRBJ2-4,TRBV7-2,CASSLVRGSGSGNIQYF,TGTGCCAGCAGCTTAGTAAGGGGATCCGGGTCTGGGAACATTCAGTACTTC
-,few,TRBJ2-2,TRBV6-2/TRBV6-3,CASSSLVTRVAGELFF,TGTGCCAGCAGTTCCCTAGTTACGCGGGTTGCCGGGGAGCTGTTTTTT
TRBD1,-,TRBJ2-7,TRBV5-1,CASSAPDRGLYEQYF,TGCGCCAGCAGCGCCCCGGACAGGGGCCTATACGAGCAGTACTTC
-,once,TRBJ2-7,TRBV10-3,CAIRRTYEQYF,TGTGCCATCAGAAGGACCTACGAGCAGTACTTC
-,-,TRBJ2-3,TRBV14,CASSRGLLSNTQYF,TGTGCCAGCAGCCGCGGACTATTATCAAATACGCAGTATTTT
TRBD1,few,TRBJ1-1,TRBV12-3/TRBV12-4,CASSGRGPEAFF,TGTGCCAGCAGTGGCAGGGGGCCTGAAGCTTTCTTT
-,few,TRBJ2-5,TRBV3-1,CASSQDRRWDQETQYF,TGTGCCAGCAGCCAAGATAGGAGGTGGGACCAAGAGACCCAGTACTTC
-,few,TRBJ2-3,TRBV19,CASSIGGDTQYF,TGTGCCAGTAGTATAGGTGGAGATACGCAGTATTTT
-,-,TRBJ1-6,TRBV9,CASSVGTGNSPLHF,TGTGCCAGCAGCGTAGGGACGGGAAATTCACCCCTCCACTTT
-,-,TRBJ1-1,TRBV4-2,CASSQADGQNTEAFF,TGTGCCAGCAGCCAAGCGGACGGCCAGAACACTGAAGCTTTCTTT
-,-,TRBJ1-1,TRBV10-2,CASSDRDRQITEAFF,TGCGCCAGCAGTGACCGCGACAGACAAATCACTGAAGCTTTCTTT
-,many,TRBJ2-5,TRBV20-1,CSAGGETQYF,TGCAGTGCTGGGGGGGAGACCCAGTACTTC
TRBD1,few,TRBJ2-7,TRBV20-1,CSVRPGQLSYEQYF,TGCAGTGTTCGTCCGGGACAGTTGTCCTACGAGCAGTACTTC
TRBD2,-,TRBJ2-3,TRBV6-2/TRBV6-3,CASSPGTRDTQYF,TGTGCCAGCAGCCCCGGGACTAGAGATACGCAGTATTTT
TRBD1,-,TRBJ2-7,TRBV20-1,CCARDVRDSSYYEQYF,TGCTGTGCTAGGGACGTTCGGGACAGCTCATACTACGAGCAGTACTTC
-,few,TRBJ2-3,TRBV20-1,CSAGRGASSTDTQYF,TGCAGTGCTGGACGTGGTGCTTCCAGCACAGATACGCAGTATTTT
TRBD2,-,TRBJ2-3,TRBV11-1,CASSNLAGGPPGTDTQYF,TGTGCCAGCAGCAATCTAGCGGGGGGGCCCCCGGGCACAGATACGCAGTATTTT
TRBD1,-,TRBJ2-3,TRBV5-4,CASSSGQYTDTQYF,TGTGCCAGCAGCTCGGGACAGTACACAGATACGCAGTATTTT
-,few,TRBJ1-1,TRBV11-3,CASSPRHSTEAFF,TGTGCCAGCAGCCCGCGTCATAGCACTGAAGCTTTCTTT
TRBD1,-,TRBJ1-1,TRBV5-1,CASSNRDRDMNTEAFF,TGCGCCAGCAGCAACCGGGACAGGGACATGAACACTGAAGCTTTCTTT
-,many,TRBJ2-5,TRBV20-1,CSASPARETQYF,TGCAGTGCTAGCCCCGCTCGAGAGACCCAGTACTTC
TRBD1,-,TRBJ2-5,TRBV5-1,CASRAGGMETQYF,TGCGCCAGCCGGGCAGGGGGAATGGAGACCCAGTACTTC
TRBD2,-,TRBJ2-7,TRBV20-1,CSAATSGGEQYF,TGCAGTGCTGCGACTAGCGGGGGCGAGCAGTACTTC
TRBD1,few,TRBJ2-2,TRBV11-2,CASSFGQGAGELFF,TGTGCCAGCAGCTTTGGACAGGGTGCCGGGGAGCTGTTTTTT
-,-,TRBJ2-3,TRBV7-7,CASSPRFTGTDTQYF,TGTGCCAGCAGCCCACGATTTACGGGCACAGATACGCAGTATTTT
-,few,TRBJ2-1,TRBV5-5,CASSGTTYYNEQFF,TGTGCCAGCAGCGGGACGACCTACTACAATGAGCAGTTCTTC
-,few,TRBJ2-3,TRBV7-2,CASSFGDPQYF,TGTGCCAGCAGCTTCGGCGATCCGCAGTATTTT